This TCR beta chain emerged from a study of blood T cell repertoires in COVID-19. About the research overall: The United States, Italy and Spain provided the acute and convalescent COVID-19 samples. T cells, B-cell-depleted T cells, or PBMCs supplied cDNA or gDNA.

Germline values: CDR1 SQVTM, CDR2 ANQGSEA. This CDR3 has 13 amino acids. Between the trimmed V and J ends, which lost 8 bases and 0 bases, there was a span of 13 bases. How the authors handled the data: The authors estimated nucleated cell counts from reference gene primer amplification. Profiled with immunoSEQ multiplex PCR; TCRdb holds only in-frame clones, not every one. For V, J and clone size, that table is used; D and trimming come from the DNA. The table lists roughly 55,000 clones, 80% to 85% of them singletons, with 1.9% in the top ten. Sequenced material: peripheral blood. This chain joins TRBV29-1 and TRBJ1-1, with D tentatively TRBD1 (6 bases). This TCR came from a woman aged 55-69 years with acute or convalescent COVID-19. CDR3 bases: TGCAGCATTCGGGACACCATGAACACTGAAGCTTTCTTT. It is translated as CSIRDTMNTEAFF.